One sample yielded the 30 T cell receptor beta chains listed below, sequenced in a study of identical twins. From the 5' RACE reads, TCRdb called clonotypes with MiXCR, one entry per CDR3 protein. The repertoire holds around 690,000 distinct CDR3 sequences, about 20% seen once, with approximately 4.5% in the top ten. Another study also made use of these data, one on T cells expressing NK-cell markers.

The specimen was PBMCs. These receptors were obtained from a woman under 30 in good health.

This chain joins TRBV10-2 and TRBJ2-7; the D is unclear. The CDR3 length is 11 residues. The V end was cut by 2 bases, the J end by 7 bases, with 6 bases between. Germline V lookup: CDR1 WSHSY, CDR2 SAAADI. CDR3 in amino acids: CASSEEWEQYF. Here the CDR3 DNA reads TGCGCCAGCAGTGAGGAGTGGGAGCAGTACTTC.

This clonotype occurred a few times. This chain connects TRBV15 to TRBJ2-5, with D unclear. This CDR3 region has 13 residues. Germline V CDR1 and CDR2: LNHNV, YYDKDF (reference sequence). V dropped 5 bases and J dropped 5 bases, with 12 bases sitting between them. This chain's CDR3 is CATSDRTLETQYF. The CDR3 DNA reads as TGTGCCACCAGCGATAGGACGCTGGAGACCCAGTACTTC.

This clonotype was detected ten times or more. The CDR3 region has the DNA TGCAGGCCTGCCGGGGATACGCAGTATTTT. It translates to CRPAGDTQYF. The rearrangement links TRBV20-1 to TRBJ2-3; no clear D. In germline, CDR1 is DFQATT, CDR2 SNEGSKA (reference sequence). This CDR3 spans 10 amino acids.

This chain uses TRBV12-2 with TRBJ2-2; whether TRBD2, the table's D call, matches the DNA was not checked. TRBV12-2 is designated a pseudogene. This CDR3 contains 15 residues. DNA of the CDR3: TGTGCAAGTCGCTATAATATAAGGCTAGCCGGGGAGCTGTTTTTT. Translated: CASRYNIRLAGELFF.

V usage is TRBV12-3 or TRBV12-4 and J usage is TRBJ1-2; tentatively, D is TRBD1 (5 bases). V lost 1 base to trimming and J lost 6 bases, with 9 bases between them. This CDR3 is built from 13 residues. As DNA, the CDR3 is TGTGCCAGCAGTTTAGTCTGGGACGATGGCTACACCTTC. It encodes CASSLVWDDGYTF.

This clonotype showed up just a few times. The chain couples TRBV20-1 to TRBJ2-1; a possible D gene is TRBD2 (6 bases). Trimming stripped 6 bases from V and 8 bases from J, with 23 bases between. This CDR3 comprises 15 residues. Germline CDR1 reads DFQATT; CDR2 reads SNEGSKA (reference sequence). The CDR3 protein is CSAHLVGGMGYEQFF. The DNA of the CDR3 is TGCAGTGCCCACCTGGTAGGCGGGATGGGGTATGAGCAGTTCTTC.

This clonotype was seen a few times. The chain joins TRBV20-1 to TRBJ2-3; 8 bases agree with TRBD1. CDR1 and CDR2 (germline): DFQATT, SNEGSKA (reference sequence). The CDR3 is 15 residues long. The junction had 8 bases not matched to a gene; V was cut back by 5 bases and J by 1 base. CDR3 sequence reads: CSAPPPGQGTDTQYF. The CDR3 DNA is TGCAGTGCTCCACCTCCGGGACAGGGCACAGATACGCAGTATTTT.

This sequence joins TRBV7-2 and TRBJ1-3, with TRBD1 as a possible D gene (6 bases). The CDR3 contains 15 residues. Germline V gives CDR1 SGHTA, CDR2 FQGNSA. The ends were cut back, 4 bases at V and 4 bases at J, with 14 bases in the middle. The CDR3 nucleotides are TGTGCCAGCAGCTCTAATACAGGGATAGGAAACACCATATATTTT. This sequence encodes CASSSNTGIGNTIYF.

Details on this clonotype: A much larger clone is a single base away; this may be a read error. V and J are TRBV12-3 or TRBV12-4 and TRBJ1-1; D gene ambiguous. There are 13 residues in the CDR3. Between the trimmed V and J ends, which lost 1 base and 4 bases, there was a span of 7 bases. The CDR3 spells CASSLGWSTEAFF. The CDR3 nucleotides are TGTGCCAGCAGTTTAGGGTGGAGCACTGAAGCTTTCTTT.

The chain joins TRBV11-2 to TRBJ2-7; TRBD2 aligns across 15 bases. Germline values: CDR1 SGHAT, CDR2 FQNNGV. V was clipped by 3 bases and J by 2 bases; unmatched bases: 2. There are 16 residues in the CDR3. This chain's CDR3 is CASSLWTSGRAYEQYF. The CDR3 DNA sequence: TGTGCCAGCAGCTTGTGGACTAGCGGGAGGGCCTACGAGCAGTACTTC.

This rearrangement joins TRBV7-2 to TRBJ2-3; maybe TRBD1 (5 bases). Per the germline V gene, CDR1 is SGHTA and CDR2 is FQGNSA. This CDR3 has 13 amino acids. Trimming pared 2 bases from V and 6 bases from J, leaving 9 bases between. The CDR3 region has the DNA TGTGCCAGCAGCTTACAGGGTCTGGATACGCAGTATTTT. It specifies CASSLQGLDTQYF.

This clonotype was detected ten times or more. The chain joins TRBV11-2 to TRBJ2-3; no clear D gene. CDR1 SGHAT and CDR2 FQNNGV come from the germline V gene. The ends were cut back, 5 bases at V and 0 bases at J, with 12 bases in the middle. This CDR3 region has 15 residues. The DNA of the CDR3 is TGTGCCAGCAGCCTACGCGGTTCTAGCACAGATACGCAGTATTTT. Its protein product is CASSLRGSSTDTQYF.

This clonotype occurred a few times. Sequence at one end of the junction differs from germline and may be a read error. The CDR3 DNA reads TGTGCCTGCAGCCAAATAATCGGAGGGGGAAGATCAGATACGCAGTATTTT. Protein: CACSQIIGGGRSDTQYF. The chain carries TRBV3-1 and TRBJ2-3; the D gene could be TRBD1 or TRBD2 (6 bases each). Germline CDR1 reads LGHDT; CDR2 reads YNNKEL (reference sequence). The CDR3 has 17 amino acids.

V usage is TRBV9 and J usage is TRBJ2-1; D not certain. CDR1 is SGDLS, CDR2 YYNGEE, per germline. The CDR3 spans 14 residues. The germline V and J ends were trimmed by 2 bases and 6 bases, with 12 bases remaining between them. The CDR3 region is CASSVPGVFNEQFF. CDR3 sequence (DNA): TGTGCCAGCAGCGTTCCCGGTGTCTTCAATGAGCAGTTCTTC.

This clonotype turned up a few times. The rearrangement joins TRBV20-1 to TRBJ2-1; D unresolved. Germline V gene data show CDR1 as DFQATT and CDR2 as SNEGSKA (reference sequence). V lost 3 bases, J lost 3 bases, and 15 bases lay in between. This CDR3 spans 15 amino acids. The CDR3 protein is CSARTGRPLYNEQFF. The CDR3 coding sequence is TGCAGTGCTAGGACCGGTCGCCCCCTCTACAATGAGCAGTTCTTC.

This clonotype was counted only a few times. V usage is TRBV13 and J usage is TRBJ1-1; 8 bases align to TRBD1. V lost 5 bases to trimming and J lost 8 bases; unmatched junction nucleotides: 10. This CDR3 has 14 amino acids. The germline gives CDR1 PRHDT, CDR2 FYEKMQ (reference sequence). The CDR3 reads CASSPPGQVAEAFF. The CDR3 nucleotides are TGTGCCAGCAGCCCGCCGGGACAGGTGGCCGAAGCTTTCTTT.

The genes are TRBV15 and TRBJ1-2; possibly TRBD1 for D (5 bases). CDR3 length: 13 amino acids. Deletions cut 5 bases from V and 8 bases from J, with 15 bases between. Germline CDR1 LNHNV, CDR2 YYDKDF (reference sequence). In DNA form, the CDR3 reads TGTGCCACCAGCCGACAGAAGGGTTACGGCTACACCTTC. This gives the protein CATSRQKGYGYTF.

This clonotype has just a few counts. This chain connects TRBV11-1 to TRBJ2-6; D uncertain. Germline V lookup: CDR1 SGHAT, CDR2 FQDESV (reference sequence). The CDR3 has 18 amino acids. V lost 1 base and J lost 0, with 13 bases in between. CDR3 sequence (DNA): TGTGCCAGCAGCTTAGGAGACTTCCGGAGCTCTGGGGCCAACGTCCTGACTTTC. It translates to CASSLGDFRSSGANVLTF.

This clonotype has a handful of counts. This chain joins TRBV2 and TRBJ2-5, with 7 bases that match TRBD1. Trimming cost V 10 bases and J 5 bases; bases outside gene matches: 4. CDR3 length: 11 amino acids. CDR1 is SNHLY, CDR2 FYNNEI, per germline. CDR3 coding DNA: TGTGCCAAAACCAGGGGGGAGACCCAGTACTTC. Protein sequence: CAKTRGETQYF.

This clonotype was seen more than once but under ten times. V usage is TRBV20-1 and J usage is TRBJ2-7, with unresolved D. CDR1 DFQATT and CDR2 SNEGSKA come from the germline V gene (reference sequence). This CDR3 has 14 residues. Trimming pared 7 bases from V and 1 base from J, leaving 17 bases between. The CDR3 here is CSVVAKTGSYEQYF. For the CDR3, the DNA is TGCAGTGTAGTGGCTAAGACTGGATCCTACGAGCAGTACTTC.

In this sample, this clonotype turned up once. Germline and junction disagree at one end, which may indicate a read error. The chain uses TRBV6-2 or TRBV6-3 and TRBJ1-1, with D perhaps matching TRBD1 (5 bases). Germline values: CDR1 MNHEY, CDR2 SVGEGT. This CDR3 comprises 10 residues. CDR3 DNA: TGTGCCAGCAGTTACCCGGGGACGGGCTTT. It encodes CASSYPGTGF.

This clonotype was detected a few times. This chain joins TRBV7-8 and TRBJ2-7; 9 positions agree with TRBD1. With V trimmed by 0 bases and J by 6 bases, 9 bases remained unmatched. The CDR3 sequence is 16 residues long. Germline-derived CDR1 and CDR2 are SGHVS and FQNEAQ. In DNA, the CDR3 is TGTGCCAGCAGCTTAGCGTGGTGGGACAGGGAATTCGAGCAGTACTTC. Amino acids: CASSLAWWDREFEQYF.

The chain links TRBV12-3 or TRBV12-4 to TRBJ2-7, with TRBD1 as a possible D gene (5 bases). Trimming removed 6 bases from V and 4 bases from J, with 10 bases in between. CDR3 size: 12 residues. CDR3 residues: CASSTPGYEQYF. As DNA, the CDR3 is TGTGCCAGCAGCACTCCAGGGTACGAGCAGTACTTC.

The rearrangement uses TRBV5-1 and TRBJ2-3; TRBD2 aligns across 11 bases. The CDR3 has 16 residues. V gave up 0 bases and J gave up 3 bases; unmatched junction bases: 3. The germline CDR1 and CDR2 sequences are SGHRS and YFSETQ. CDR3 region: CASSLAGLAGTDTQYF. CDR3 sequence (DNA): TGCGCCAGCAGCTTGGCCGGACTAGCGGGTACAGATACGCAGTATTTT.

This clonotype was recorded a few times. This sequence joins TRBV4-1 and TRBJ2-7, with D possibly matching TRBD1 (6 bases). V gave up 2 bases and J gave up 6 bases, with 11 bases separating them. Germline CDR1 and CDR2: MGHRA and YSYEKL. The CDR3 is 13 residues long. The CDR3 coding sequence is TGCGCCAGCAGCCAATTACAGGGACGCGAGCAGTACTTC. Its translation is CASSQLQGREQYF.

This clonotype was counted between two and nine times. The gene calls are TRBV12-3 or TRBV12-4 and TRBJ1-1, with 12 positions matching TRBD1. Trimming cost V 5 bases and J 5 bases; bases outside gene matches: 9. The CDR3 is 16 residues long. CDR3 nucleotides: TGTGCCAGCAGTCCGCCGGGACAGGGGGCGAGGACTGAAGCTTTCTTT. This sequence encodes CASSPPGQGARTEAFF.

V gene TRBV15 combines with J gene TRBJ2-5; perhaps TRBD1 as D (6 bases). Germline CDR1 and CDR2: LNHNV and YYDKDF (reference sequence). The CDR3 runs 15 residues. Trimming removed 1 base from V and 2 bases from J, with 11 bases in between. CDR3 in amino acids: CATSRVWTVQETQYF. DNA for the CDR3: TGTGCCACCAGCAGAGTCTGGACAGTTCAAGAGACCCAGTACTTC.

This clonotype has a handful of counts. The chain recombines TRBV9 with TRBJ2-7; 8 nucleotides line up with TRBD2. The CDR3 covers 17 residues. Germline V lookup: CDR1 SGDLS, CDR2 YYNGEE. J was trimmed by 7 bases and V by 2 bases; bases with no gene match: 17. CDR3 sequence: CASSVTGGQGSLGEQYF. The CDR3, as DNA: TGTGCCAGCAGCGTTACGGGAGGGCAGGGGAGTTTAGGGGAGCAGTACTTC.

CDR3 loop: CASSFHRKETQYF. The DNA for the CDR3 is TGTGCCAGCAGCTTTCACAGAAAAGAGACCCAGTACTTC. This chain links TRBV7-2 with TRBJ2-5, with unresolved D. The ends were cut back, 3 bases at V and 3 bases at J, with 8 bases in the middle. Germline V gene sequence: CDR1 SGHTA, CDR2 FQGNSA. The CDR3 spans 13 residues.

Comment on this clonotype: A much larger clonotype is one base distant, so this may be a read error. This chain connects TRBV6-2 or TRBV6-3 to TRBJ2-7, with D hard to call. The CDR3 length is 12 residues. Between the trimmed V and J ends, which lost 2 bases and 1 base, there was a span of 3 bases. The V gene's germline CDR1 is MNHEY and CDR2 SVGEGT. The CDR3: CASSYQSYEQYF. CDR3 bases: TGTGCCAGCAGTTACCAGTCCTACGAGCAGTACTTC.